Described below is a single TCR beta chain sequence and its context. Its antigen remains unknown. CDR1 is MNHEY and CDR2 is SVGAGI in the germline V gene. CDR3 size: 13 residues. Trimming pared 0 bases from V and 5 bases from J, leaving 8 bases between. Assay used: immunoSEQ multiplex PCR; TCRdb lists only in-frame clones, some missing. The table has around 100,000 clones, nearly 95% seen once. The data derive from a study of siplizumab effects on memory and regulatory T cells. Whole-study results and caveats: Alloreactive CD4+ clones that could be mapped were on average roughly 69% Treg-derived with siplizumab, against about 30% in controls.

The TCR was taken from a human donor in good health. This chain connects TRBV6-5 to TRBJ2-7, with a possible D match to TRBD2 (5 bases). Sequencing used non-Treg CD4+ T cells sorted from blood. The CDR3 is CASSYSPGDEQYF. As DNA, the CDR3 is TGTGCCAGCAGTTACTCCCCCGGGGACGAGCAGTACTTC.